A single sample is the source of the 30 T cell receptor beta chains below, sequenced in a study of blood T cell repertoires in COVID-19. The method was immunoSEQ multiplex PCR; TCRdb's version includes in-frame clones alone and lacks a portion of them. The sample lists 200,000 to 250,000 clones, around 80% occurring once. Source material: peripheral blood. Receptors originate from a woman older than 75 with COVID-19, enrolled during active disease.

The rearrangement uses TRBV5-4 and TRBJ2-3, with 7 bases identical to TRBD2. This CDR3 is 13 amino acids long. J gave up 4 bases and V 4 bases, and 3 bases lay outside the gene matches. Germline CDR1 reads SGHNT; CDR2 reads YYREEE (reference sequence). The CDR3 nucleotides are TGTGCCAGCAGCAGGGCGGGAGCAGATACGCAGTATTTT. Protein sequence: CASSRAGADTQYF.

V is TRBV28 and J is TRBJ1-2; no clear D. This CDR3 region has 13 residues. Germline CDR1 is MDHEN and CDR2 is SYDVKM. The V end lost 3 bases, the J end lost 8 bases, and 13 bases lay between the germline ends. The CDR3 loop is CASSFPRVSGYTF. CDR3 in DNA: TGTGCCAGCAGTTTCCCACGGGTATCGGGCTACACCTTC.

This chain uses TRBV4-1 with TRBJ1-1; D is unclear. The CDR3 totals 16 residues. The V and J ends lost 4 bases and 1 base respectively, with 16 bases between them. In germline, CDR1 is MGHRA, CDR2 YSYEKL. CDR3: CASSPQALGANTEAFF. CDR3 bases: TGCGCCAGCAGCCCGCAGGCTTTGGGAGCGAACACTGAAGCTTTCTTT.

The J gene is TRBJ1-2, the V gene TRBV12-3 or TRBV12-4, with a tentative D call TRBD1 (5 bases). V was pared by 8 bases and J by 4 bases, with 14 bases between. There are 13 residues in the CDR3. The CDR3 is CASRRANAYGYTF. DNA for the CDR3: TGTGCCAGCCGCAGGGCAAACGCCTATGGCTACACCTTC.

The J gene is TRBJ2-5, the V gene TRBV5-1, with TRBD1 identical over 8 bases. The CDR3 spans 14 residues. V lost 6 bases to trimming and J lost 2 bases; unmatched junction nucleotides: 6. The germline V gene has CDR1 SGHRS and CDR2 YFSETQ. This CDR3 is CASTTGQAQETQYF. The CDR3 bases are TGCGCCAGCACCACGGGACAGGCACAAGAGACCCAGTACTTC.

The V and J genes are TRBV20-1 and TRBJ2-7, with a possible D match to TRBD1 (5 bases). The ends were cut back, 6 bases at V and 3 bases at J, with 9 bases in the middle. Germline loops: CDR1 DFQATT, CDR2 SNEGSKA (reference sequence). The CDR3 contains 11 residues. CDR3 sequence (DNA): TGCAGTGCCCTACAGGACTACGAGCAGTACTTC. Translated: CSALQDYEQYF.

V is TRBV19 and J is TRBJ1-5; D gene unclear. The V end was cut by 6 bases, the J end by 5 bases, with 14 bases between. CDR3 length equals 14 residues. Germline CDR1 is LNHDA and CDR2 is SQIVND (reference sequence). In DNA, the CDR3 is TGTGCCAGTAGGGTCCCAAGACGGGATCAGCCCCAGCATTTT. It codes for CASRVPRRDQPQHF.

This chain links TRBV7-8 with TRBJ2-7; maybe TRBD1 (8 bases). V lost 3 bases and J 2 bases, leaving 23 bases between the germline ends. The germline V gene has CDR1 SGHVS and CDR2 FQNEAQ. CDR3 length: 18 amino acids. This CDR3 is CASSFSAWTGLAAYEQYF. CDR3 bases: TGTGCCAGCAGCTTTTCTGCGTGGACAGGGCTAGCGGCCTACGAGCAGTACTTC.

The CDR3 loop is CASSQASGQTYGYTF. The CDR3 DNA follows: TGCGCCAGCAGCCAAGCCTCGGGACAGACCTATGGCTACACCTTC. The chain employs TRBV4-1 and TRBJ1-2, with TRBD1 identical over 7 bases. CDR1 is MGHRA, CDR2 YSYEKL, per germline. The CDR3 spans 15 residues. V lost 1 base to trimming and J lost 4 bases; unmatched junction nucleotides: 6.

The chain carries TRBV6-6 and TRBJ2-4; 7 bases are a match to TRBD2. The V segment lost 6 bases and the J segment 5 bases; nucleotides outside the gene matches: 4. The CDR3 consists of 13 residues. Germline lookup yields CDR1 MNHNY and CDR2 SVGAGI (reference sequence). The CDR3 protein is CASSRGGENIQYF. CDR3 bases: TGTGCCAGCAGCCGTGGGGGGGAAAACATTCAGTACTTC.

The chain employs TRBV10-3 and TRBJ2-1; 9 positions match TRBD1. Trimming took 3 bases from V and 6 from J; bases not matched to a gene: 12. Germline CDR1 and CDR2: ENHRY and SYGVKD. This CDR3 region has 17 residues. CDR3 amino acids: CAISESGTGILSNEQFF. The CDR3 DNA reads TGTGCCATCAGTGAATCCGGGACAGGGATTCTCAGCAATGAGCAGTTCTTC.

The chain uses TRBV2 and TRBJ2-7, with D maybe TRBD1 (8 bases). CDR1 is SNHLY and CDR2 is FYNNEI in the germline V gene. The CDR3 loop spans 15 amino acids. Trimming removed 6 bases at V and 3 bases at J, with 18 bases between. As DNA, the CDR3 is TGTGCCAGCAGCGCTAACAGGGGGGGATTCTACGAGCAGTACTTC. Protein sequence: CASSANRGGFYEQYF.

V and J are TRBV19 and TRBJ1-5; D gene uncertain. Per the germline V gene, CDR1 is LNHDA and CDR2 is SQIVND (reference sequence). V lost 3 bases and J lost 2, with 5 bases in between. The CDR3 totals 13 residues. CDR3 sequence: CASSIEGNQPQHF. The CDR3 nucleotides are TGTGCCAGTAGTATCGAGGGCAATCAGCCCCAGCATTTT.

The chain joins TRBV4-1 to TRBJ1-5; unclear D gene. Trimming took off 0 bases at V and 5 bases at J, with 11 bases between the two ends. The CDR3 totals 15 residues. From germline, CDR1 is MGHRA and CDR2 YSYEKL. The CDR3 protein is CASSQDRVVHQPQHF. CDR3 DNA: TGCGCCAGCAGCCAAGATCGGGTGGTACATCAGCCCCAGCATTTT.

This clone showed up just a few times. This chain joins TRBV6-5 and TRBJ2-7; perhaps TRBD1 as D (6 bases). The germline V gene encodes CDR1 MNHEY and CDR2 SVGAGI. The V end was cut by 6 bases, the J end by 9 bases, with 15 bases between. CDR3 length: 12 amino acids. In DNA form, the CDR3 reads TGTGCCAGCAGCCCCAGGGGTTCGGCGCAGTACTTC. Translation: CASSPRGSAQYF.

This clone has a handful of counts. V usage is TRBV14 and J usage is TRBJ1-1; tentative D call: TRBD1 (5 bases). V was trimmed by 3 bases and J by 1 base, leaving 9 bases between them. Germline CDR1 SGHDN, CDR2 FVKESK. There are 14 residues in the CDR3. The CDR3 DNA follows: TGTGCCAGCAGCCACAGGGAGGGGAACACTGAAGCTTTCTTT. Its protein is CASSHREGNTEAFF.

V and J are TRBV6-6 and TRBJ1-5, with TRBD1 matching over 10 bases. Germline V gene lookup returns CDR1 MNHNY and CDR2 SVGAGI (reference sequence). V shed 6 bases and J 1 base; nucleotides not matched to a gene: 6. The CDR3 has 16 residues. CDR3 DNA sequence: TGTGCCAGCAGCCGAGGGACAGGGGTGAGCAATCAGCCCCAGCATTTT. It is translated as CASSRGTGVSNQPQHF.

This clone was detected a few times. CDR3 coding DNA: TGTGCCAGCAGCCAAGTTGCGGGTACTAATGAAAAACTGTTTTTT. Protein: CASSQVAGTNEKLFF. This rearrangement joins TRBV14 to TRBJ1-4; D uncertain. V lost 1 base, J lost 2 bases, and 8 bases lay in between. The CDR3 contains 15 residues. In germline, CDR1 is SGHDN, CDR2 FVKESK.

This sequence joins TRBV12-3 or TRBV12-4 and TRBJ1-1; the D is unclear. The CDR3 is made up of 12 amino acids. The V end was cut by 6 bases, the J end by 0 bases, with 5 bases between. The CDR3: CASSQMNTEAFF. CDR3 bases: TGTGCCAGCAGCCAGATGAACACTGAAGCTTTCTTT.

The genes are TRBV5-4 and TRBJ2-4; D might be TRBD2 (5 bases). V was cut by 0 bases and J by 7 bases, with 11 bases left in between. The CDR3 covers 14 residues. Germline V gene lookup returns CDR1 SGHNT and CDR2 YYREEE (reference sequence). CDR3 in amino acids: CASSLAGGRNIQYF. The CDR3 nucleotides are TGTGCCAGCAGCTTGGCTGGAGGACGCAACATTCAGTACTTC.

The chain carries TRBV3-1 (or the pseudogene TRBV3-2) and TRBJ2-5; possible D gene TRBD2, 5 bases. V was shortened by 7 bases and J by 5 bases, with 11 bases between the two germline ends. CDR3 size: 12 residues. From germline, CDR1 is LGHDT and CDR2 YNNKEL (reference sequence). CDR3 sequence (DNA): TGTGCCAGCACGGCCCCGGGGGAGACCCAGTACTTC. Residues: CASTAPGETQYF.

The rearrangement uses TRBV7-8 and TRBJ1-2, with D possibly matching TRBD1 (5 bases). Trimming took 5 bases from V and 5 from J, leaving 18 bases between them. CDR3 length: 15 residues. Germline assignment: CDR1 SGHVS and CDR2 FQNEAQ. CDR3 in DNA: TGTGCCAGCAGCGCTACCCTGGTAGGGGCTTATGGCTACACCTTC. Translating gives CASSATLVGAYGYTF.

The chain carries TRBV12-3 or TRBV12-4 and TRBJ1-1; 8 bases are shared with TRBD1. This CDR3 has 13 residues. Unmatched junction bases numbered 7, after V lost 3 bases and J lost 10 bases. Here the CDR3 reads CASSFQVQGAAFF. The DNA of the CDR3 is TGTGCCAGCAGTTTTCAGGTTCAGGGGGCAGCTTTCTTT.

In DNA form, the CDR3 reads TGTGCCAGCAGTGATAGGACGGGAGGAAACACCATATATTTT. It encodes CASSDRTGGNTIYF. This chain joins TRBV2 and TRBJ1-3; no firm D call. This CDR3 region has 14 residues. V lost 3 bases to trimming and J lost 4 bases, with 10 bases between them. CDR1 is SNHLY, CDR2 FYNNEI, per germline. The full variable domain, with the rest looked up from reference TRBV2 and TRBJ1-3, is EPEVTQTPSHQVTQMGQEVILRCVPISNHLYFYWYRQILGQKVEFLVSFYNNEISEKSEIFDDQFSVERPDGSNFTLKIRSTKLEDSAMYFCASSDRTGGNTIYFGEGSWLTVV.

This clone appeared a few times. J is TRBJ2-7 and V is TRBV4-2; 7 nucleotides line up with TRBD2. V dropped 0 bases and J dropped 8; count of bases not matched to a gene: 4. Germline CDR1 is LGHNA and CDR2 is YNFKEQ. The CDR3 length is 13 residues. The CDR3 bases are TGTGCCAGCAGCCAAGAACCCGGGGGGAAGCAGTACTTC. It encodes CASSQEPGGKQYF.

The chain recombines TRBV14 with TRBJ1-6; 8 bases align to TRBD1. The CDR3 totals 14 residues. The germline gives CDR1 SGHDN, CDR2 FVKESK. V trimming: 1 base; J trimming: 9 bases; junction bases outside the gene matches: 2. CDR3 DNA sequence: TGTGCCAGCAGCCAAGGGACAGGGACTTCACCCCTCCACTTT. Translated: CASSQGTGTSPLHF.

This clone has just one count. The chain employs TRBV5-5 and TRBJ1-2; 10 bases are a match to TRBD1. V lost 4 bases, J lost 6 bases, and 3 bases stayed unmatched. Germline CDR1 SGHKS, CDR2 YYEKEE (reference sequence). This CDR3 contains 13 residues. CDR3 sequence reads: CASSAGTGDGYTF. CDR3 in DNA: TGTGCCAGCAGCGCGGGGACAGGGGATGGCTACACCTTC.

The V and J genes are TRBV11-3 and TRBJ2-1, with TRBD1 as a possible D gene (6 bases). Per the germline V gene, CDR1 is SGHNT and CDR2 is YENEEA. Trimming removed 2 bases from V and 1 base from J, with 15 bases in between. The CDR3 contains 17 residues. The CDR3 DNA follows: TGTGCCAGCAGCTTAAAGGTCGGGACACCGTCCTACAATGAGCAGTTCTTC. Its protein is CASSLKVGTPSYNEQFF. The full variable domain, completed using reference TRBV11-3 and TRBJ2-1, is EAGVVQSPRYKIIEKKQPVAFWCNPISGHNTLYWYLQNLGQGPELLIRYENEEAVDDSQLPKDRFSAERLKGVDSTLKIQPAELGDSAVYLCASSLKVGTPSYNEQFFGPGTRLTVL.

The chain links TRBV28 to TRBJ2-7; 9 bases match TRBD2. V lost 6 bases to trimming and J lost 2 bases; unmatched junction nucleotides: 8. This CDR3 contains 15 residues. CDR1 and CDR2 from the germline V gene are MDHEN and SYDVKM. The CDR3 loop is CASSGTGTSPYEQYF. CDR3 nucleotide sequence: TGTGCCAGCAGCGGAACCGGGACTAGCCCCTACGAGCAGTACTTC.

The chain uses TRBV6-5 and TRBJ2-7, with 13 bases that match TRBD2. The CDR3 extends over 13 amino acids. With 6 bases clipped from V and 10 bases from J, the junction kept 6 bases outside the gene matches. Germline V CDR1 and CDR2: MNHEY, SVGAGI. The CDR3, as DNA: TGTGCCAGCAGCTGGACTAGCGGGAGACCTCAGTACTTC. Protein sequence: CASSWTSGRPQYF.